This T cell receptor (beta chain) is from a study of blood T cell repertoires in COVID-19. Turning to the study itself: Material from acute and convalescent COVID-19 was sourced from the United States, Italy and Spain. PBMCs, B-cell-depleted T cells, or T cells were the source of the cDNA or gDNA that made up the material.

In germline, CDR1 is SGHDT, CDR2 YYEEEE. V shed 0 bases and J 5 bases; nucleotides not matched to a gene: 4. This CDR3 has 14 amino acids. As handled by the study authors: By means of reference gene primer amplification, nucleated cell counts were estimated. Repertoires were generated with immunoSEQ multiplex PCR, while TCRdb's copy carries only in-frame clones and drops some. Clone size and the V and J calls come from that table; the DNA yielded D and trimming. The data contain approximately 100,000 clones, 65% to 90% of them singletons. The receptor was derived from a woman aged 80 or older with active or convalescent COVID-19. The sequenced sample consisted of peripheral blood. The chain combines TRBV5-6 with TRBJ1-1; TRBD1 matches 7 bases. CDR3 coding DNA: TGTGCCAGCAGCTTGGAGGGGGCTCGTACTGAAGCTTTCTTT. It translates to CASSLEGARTEAFF.